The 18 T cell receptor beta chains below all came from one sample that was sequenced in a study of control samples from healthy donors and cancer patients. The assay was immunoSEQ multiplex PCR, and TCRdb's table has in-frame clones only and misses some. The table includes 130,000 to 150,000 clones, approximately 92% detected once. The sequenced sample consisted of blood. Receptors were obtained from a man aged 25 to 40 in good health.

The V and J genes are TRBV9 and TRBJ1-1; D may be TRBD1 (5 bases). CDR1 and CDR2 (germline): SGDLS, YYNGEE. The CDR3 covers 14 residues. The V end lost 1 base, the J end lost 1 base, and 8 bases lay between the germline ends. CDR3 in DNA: TGTGCCAGCAGCGTACAGGGTGAGAACACTGAAGCTTTCTTT. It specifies CASSVQGENTEAFF.

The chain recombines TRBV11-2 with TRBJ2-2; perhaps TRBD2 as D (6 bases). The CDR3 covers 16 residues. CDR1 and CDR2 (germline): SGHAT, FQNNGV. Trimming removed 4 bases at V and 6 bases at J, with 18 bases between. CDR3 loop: CASSSLSGGPPGELFF. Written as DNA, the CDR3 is TGTGCCAGCAGCTCGCTATCCGGGGGACCACCCGGGGAGCTGTTTTTT.

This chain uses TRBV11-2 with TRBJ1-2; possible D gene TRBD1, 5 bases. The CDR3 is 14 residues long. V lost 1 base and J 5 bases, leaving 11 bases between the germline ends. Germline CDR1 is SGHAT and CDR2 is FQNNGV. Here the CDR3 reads CASSLGSREYGYTF. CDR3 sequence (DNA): TGTGCCAGCAGCTTAGGATCCAGGGAGTATGGCTACACCTTC.

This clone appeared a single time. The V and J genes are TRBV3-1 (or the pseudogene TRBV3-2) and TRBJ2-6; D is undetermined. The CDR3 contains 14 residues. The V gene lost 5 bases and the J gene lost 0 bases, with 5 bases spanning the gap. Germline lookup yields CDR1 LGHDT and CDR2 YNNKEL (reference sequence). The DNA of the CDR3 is TGTGCCAGCAGCTTGAGCTCTGGGGCCAACGTCCTGACTTTC. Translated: CASSLSSGANVLTF.

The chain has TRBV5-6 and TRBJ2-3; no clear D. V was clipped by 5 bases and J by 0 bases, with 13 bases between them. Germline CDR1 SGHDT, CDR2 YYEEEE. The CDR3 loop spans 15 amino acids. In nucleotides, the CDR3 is TGTGCCAGCAGTTTAACCCTGAAAAGCACAGATACGCAGTATTTT. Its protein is CASSLTLKSTDTQYF. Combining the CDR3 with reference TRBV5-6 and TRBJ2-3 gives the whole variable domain DAGVTQSPTHLIKTRGQQVTLRCSPKSGHDTVSWYQQALGQGPQFIFQYYEEEERQRGNFPDRFSGHQFPNYSSELNVNALLLGDSALYLCASSLTLKSTDTQYFGPGTRLTVL.

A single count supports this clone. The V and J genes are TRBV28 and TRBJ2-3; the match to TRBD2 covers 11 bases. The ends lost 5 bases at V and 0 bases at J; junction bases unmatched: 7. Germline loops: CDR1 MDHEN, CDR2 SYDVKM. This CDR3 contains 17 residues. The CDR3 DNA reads TGTGCCAGCAGTAGCCCGACTAGCGGGGTTAGCACAGATACGCAGTATTTT. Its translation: CASSSPTSGVSTDTQYF.

The CDR3 is CAISEGQGGPGNTIYF. As DNA, the CDR3 is TGTGCCATCAGTGAAGGACAGGGGGGCCCTGGAAACACCATATATTTT. The rearrangement links TRBV10-3 to TRBJ1-3, with 10 nucleotides matching TRBD1. In germline, CDR1 is ENHRY, CDR2 SYGVKD. The CDR3 consists of 16 residues. J lost 2 bases, V lost 3 bases, and 4 bases had no gene match.

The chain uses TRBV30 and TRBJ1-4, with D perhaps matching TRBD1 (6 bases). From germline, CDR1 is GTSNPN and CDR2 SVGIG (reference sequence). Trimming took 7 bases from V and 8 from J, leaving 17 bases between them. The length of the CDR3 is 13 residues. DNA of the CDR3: TGTGCCTTGGGGGCCGCCACCTACGAAAAACTGTTTTTT. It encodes CALGAATYEKLFF.

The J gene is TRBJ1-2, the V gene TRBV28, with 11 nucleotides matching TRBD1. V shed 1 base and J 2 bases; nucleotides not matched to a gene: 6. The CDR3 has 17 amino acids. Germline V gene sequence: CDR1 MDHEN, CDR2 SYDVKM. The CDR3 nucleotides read TGTGCCAGCAGTTTATTGATCGGGACAGGGGGAAACTATGGCTACACCTTC. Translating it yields CASSLLIGTGGNYGYTF.

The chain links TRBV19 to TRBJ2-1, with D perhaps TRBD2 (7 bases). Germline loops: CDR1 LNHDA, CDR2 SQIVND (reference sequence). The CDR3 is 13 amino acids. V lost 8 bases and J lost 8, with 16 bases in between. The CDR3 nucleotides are TGTGCCAGTGCCAACTGGGGGGGCGATGAGCAGTTCTTC. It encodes CASANWGGDEQFF.

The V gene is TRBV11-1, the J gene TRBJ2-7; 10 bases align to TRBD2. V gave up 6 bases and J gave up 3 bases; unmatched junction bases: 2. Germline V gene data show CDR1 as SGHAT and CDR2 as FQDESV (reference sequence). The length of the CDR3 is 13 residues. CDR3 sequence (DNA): TGTGCCAGCAGTTCTAGCGGGGGCTACGAGCAGTACTTC. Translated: CASSSSGGYEQYF. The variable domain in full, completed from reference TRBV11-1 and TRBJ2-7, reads EAEVAQSPRYKITEKSQAVAFWCDPISGHATLYWYRQILGQGPELLVQFQDESVVDDSQLPKDRFSAERLKGVDSTLKIQPAELGDSAMYLCASSSSGGYEQYFGPGTRLTVT.

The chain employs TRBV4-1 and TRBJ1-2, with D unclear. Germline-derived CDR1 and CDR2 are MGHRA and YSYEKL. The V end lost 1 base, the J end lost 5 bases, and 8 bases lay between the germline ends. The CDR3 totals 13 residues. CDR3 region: CASSQVGGYGYTF. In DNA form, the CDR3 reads TGCGCCAGCAGCCAAGTGGGAGGTTATGGCTACACCTTC.

This CDR3 is CASSLEGSGGATYNEQFF. CDR3 DNA: TGTGCCAGCAGCTTGGAAGGTAGTGGGGGGGCCACTTACAATGAGCAGTTCTTC. The J gene is TRBJ2-1, the V gene TRBV5-4; TRBD2 might be the D (7 bases). Germline V gene data show CDR1 as SGHNT and CDR2 as YYREEE (reference sequence). V was pared by 0 bases and J by 4 bases, with 20 bases between. The CDR3 is 18 residues long.

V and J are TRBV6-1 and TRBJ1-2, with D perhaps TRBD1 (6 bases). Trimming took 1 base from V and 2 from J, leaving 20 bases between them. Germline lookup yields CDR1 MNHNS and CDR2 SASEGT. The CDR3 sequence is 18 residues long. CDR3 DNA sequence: TGTGCCAGCAGTGAAGACAACAGGGCTTTCGGAATGAACTATGGCTACACCTTC. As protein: CASSEDNRAFGMNYGYTF.

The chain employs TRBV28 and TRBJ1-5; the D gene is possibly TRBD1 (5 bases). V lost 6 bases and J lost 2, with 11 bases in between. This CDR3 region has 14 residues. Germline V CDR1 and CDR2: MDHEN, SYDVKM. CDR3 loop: CASSLTGGNQPQHF. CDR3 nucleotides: TGTGCCAGCAGCTTAACAGGTGGCAATCAGCCCCAGCATTTT.

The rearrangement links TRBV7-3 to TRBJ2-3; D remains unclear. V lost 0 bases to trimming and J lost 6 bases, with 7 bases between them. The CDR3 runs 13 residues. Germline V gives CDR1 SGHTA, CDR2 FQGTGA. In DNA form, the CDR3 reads TGTGCCAGCAGCTTAACTTCCCGGGATACGCAGTATTTT. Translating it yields CASSLTSRDTQYF.

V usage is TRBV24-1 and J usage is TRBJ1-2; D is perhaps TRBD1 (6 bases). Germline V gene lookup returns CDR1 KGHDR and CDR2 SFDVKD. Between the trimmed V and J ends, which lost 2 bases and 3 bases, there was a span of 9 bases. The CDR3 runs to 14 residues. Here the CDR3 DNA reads TGTGCCACCAGTGATTCGACAGGTTACTATGGCTACACCTTC. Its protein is CATSDSTGYYGYTF.

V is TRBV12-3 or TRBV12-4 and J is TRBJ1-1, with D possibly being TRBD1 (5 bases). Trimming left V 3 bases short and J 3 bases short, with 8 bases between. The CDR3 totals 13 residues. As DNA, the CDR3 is TGTGCCAGCAGTTTGGTAGGGGACACTGAAGCTTTCTTT. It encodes CASSLVGDTEAFF.